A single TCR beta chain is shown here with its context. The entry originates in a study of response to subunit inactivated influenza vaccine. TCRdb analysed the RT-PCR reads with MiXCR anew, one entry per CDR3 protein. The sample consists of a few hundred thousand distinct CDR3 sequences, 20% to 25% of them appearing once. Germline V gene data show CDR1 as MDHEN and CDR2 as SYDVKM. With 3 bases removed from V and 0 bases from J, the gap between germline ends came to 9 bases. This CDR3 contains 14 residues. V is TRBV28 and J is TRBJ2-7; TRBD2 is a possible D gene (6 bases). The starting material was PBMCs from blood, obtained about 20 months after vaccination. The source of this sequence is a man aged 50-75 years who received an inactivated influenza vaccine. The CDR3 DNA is TGTGCCAGCAGTTTCGGGGGACTCTCCTACGAGCAGTACTTC. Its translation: CASSFGGLSYEQYF. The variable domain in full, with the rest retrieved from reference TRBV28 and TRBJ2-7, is DVKVTQSSRYLVKRTGEKVFLECVQDMDHENMFWYRQDPGLGLRLIYFSYDVKMKEKGDIPEGYSVSREKKERFSLILESASTNQTSMYLCASSFGGLSYEQYFGPGTRLTVT.